Following are 24 T cell receptor beta chains from one sample sequenced in a study of graft-versus-host responses after intestinal transplantation. Produced via immunoSEQ multiplex PCR; TCRdb's table is partial and in-frame only. This repertoire shows 80,000 to 95,000 clones, approximately 90% found once; its top ten account for 6%. Their recognized antigens are unknown. The specimen comprised unstimulated CD8+ T cells sorted from spleen or lymph node cells, sampled before intestinal transplant. These receptors all stem from a human donor who received an intestinal transplant.

The J gene is TRBJ2-7, the V gene TRBV4-1, with TRBD2 matching over 8 bases. The germline V gene has CDR1 MGHRA and CDR2 YSYEKL. This CDR3 spans 16 amino acids. V dropped 4 bases and J dropped 2; count of bases not matched to a gene: 10. The CDR3 sequence is CASSPLAGGRPYEQYF. The CDR3 DNA sequence: TGCGCCAGCAGCCCCCTAGCGGGCGGACGCCCCTACGAGCAGTACTTC.

The chain joins TRBV2 to TRBJ2-1; 9 bases fit TRBD2. The CDR3 loop spans 14 amino acids. Germline CDR1 reads SNHLY; CDR2 reads FYNNEI. Germline trimming cut 4 bases from V and 7 bases from J; bases unmatched to any gene: 5. The CDR3 is CASSGSGGLNEQFF. The CDR3 coding sequence is TGTGCCAGCAGTGGGAGCGGGGGGTTAAATGAGCAGTTCTTC.

V usage is TRBV5-1 and J usage is TRBJ2-1, with D possibly TRBD2 on 6 matching bases. The germline V gene has CDR1 SGHRS and CDR2 YFSETQ. V lost 2 bases and J lost 8, with 14 bases in between. The CDR3 runs 14 residues. This CDR3 reads CASSLRSSADEQFF. The CDR3 region has the DNA TGCGCCAGCAGCTTACGCTCTAGCGCAGATGAGCAGTTCTTC.

This clone appeared a single time. The V and J genes are TRBV7-3 and TRBJ2-1; 7 positions match TRBD2. V shed 2 bases and J 1 base; nucleotides not matched to a gene: 2. This CDR3 has 15 residues. The germline CDR1 and CDR2 sequences are SGHTA and FQGTGA. This CDR3 is CASSLGAGSYNEQFF. CDR3 DNA sequence: TGTGCCAGCAGCTTAGGAGCGGGATCCTACAATGAGCAGTTCTTC. Supplemented by reference TRBV7-3 and TRBJ2-1, the full variable domain reads GAGVSQTPSNKVTEKGKYVELRCDPISGHTALYWYRQSLGQGPEFLIYFQGTGAADDSGLPNDRFFAVRPEGSVSTLKIQRTERGDSAVYLCASSLGAGSYNEQFFGPGTRLTVL.

This clone was recorded a few times. The CDR3: CASSLAPGGGSSYNSPLHF. The DNA of the CDR3 is TGTGCCAGCAGCTTAGCCCCGGGCGGGGGAAGCTCCTATAATTCACCCCTCCACTTT. The chain joins TRBV7-6 to TRBJ1-6; D perhaps matches TRBD1 (5 bases). Germline CDR1 is SGHVS and CDR2 is FNYEAQ. V lost 0 bases and J 0 bases, leaving 15 bases between the germline ends. The CDR3 runs 19 residues.

This chain connects TRBV29-1 to TRBJ2-3; D is ambiguous. This CDR3 region has 12 residues. Trimming cost V 7 bases and J 2 bases, with 10 bases left between them. Germline CDR1 SQVTM, CDR2 ANQGSEA. The CDR3 loop is CSEGDITDTQYF. As DNA, the CDR3 is TGCAGCGAAGGAGACATCACAGATACGCAGTATTTT.

Of note for this clone: Distinct nucleotide sequences in the sample also encode this CDR3. The CDR3 nucleotides are TGTGCCAGCAGCTTTGGGTTGCGTGGTACAGGCTATGGCTACACCTTC. Its translation is CASSFGLRGTGYGYTF. The chain uses TRBV11-2 and TRBJ1-2; possible D gene TRBD1, 5 bases. With 3 bases removed from V and 4 bases from J, the gap between germline ends came to 18 bases. CDR3 length: 16 amino acids. The germline V gene has CDR1 SGHAT and CDR2 FQNNGV. The full variable domain, its missing parts supplied by reference TRBV11-2 and TRBJ1-2, is EAGVAQSPRYKIIEKRQSVAFWCNPISGHATLYWYQQILGQGPKLLIQFQNNGVVDDSQLPKDRFSAERLKGVDSTLKIQPAKLEDSAVYLCASSFGLRGTGYGYTFGSGTRLTVV.

The chain carries TRBV15 and TRBJ2-5; weak D call: TRBD2 (5 bases). CDR1 and CDR2 (germline): LNHNV, YYDKDF (reference sequence). There are 13 residues in the CDR3. Trimming removed 5 bases at V and 3 bases at J, with 10 bases between. The CDR3 protein is CATSWGEEETQYF. CDR3 nucleotides: TGTGCCACCAGCTGGGGAGAAGAAGAGACCCAGTACTTC. The full variable domain, its missing parts supplied by reference TRBV15 and TRBJ2-5, is DAMVIQNPRYQVTQFGKPVTLSCSQTLNHNVMYWYQQKSSQAPKLLFHYYDKDFNNEADTPDNFQSRRPNTSFCFLDIRSPGLGDTAMYLCATSWGEEETQYFGPGTRLLVL.

The chain carries TRBV6-6 and TRBJ2-7; a possible D gene is TRBD2 (5 bases). V lost 4 bases and J lost 3, with 16 bases in between. CDR1 and CDR2 (germline): MNHNY, SVGAGI (reference sequence). This CDR3 contains 15 residues. The CDR3 protein is CASSWGGGSSYEQYF. The CDR3 bases are TGTGCCAGCAGTTGGGGTGGCGGGTCGAGCTACGAGCAGTACTTC.

The J gene is TRBJ1-1, the V gene TRBV5-1, with D perhaps matching TRBD1 (6 bases). The CDR3 is 16 amino acids. Trimming left V 3 bases short and J 2 bases short, with 17 bases between. Germline CDR1 SGHRS, CDR2 YFSETQ. CDR3 nucleotides: TGCGCCAGCAGCTCCCAGGGGTCCCGGGGAAACACTGAAGCTTTCTTT. Translated, it gives CASSSQGSRGNTEAFF.

The chain uses TRBV2 and TRBJ2-6; 9 bases agree with TRBD1. Germline V gene lookup returns CDR1 SNHLY and CDR2 FYNNEI. CDR3 length: 17 residues. V gave up 2 bases and J gave up 2 bases; unmatched junction bases: 4. Here the CDR3 reads CASSETGGVAGANVLTF. The CDR3 nucleotides are TGTGCCAGCAGTGAAACAGGGGGCGTCGCTGGGGCCAACGTCCTGACTTTC.

The chain carries TRBV10-2 and TRBJ1-2, with 9 bases lining up with TRBD1. CDR3 size: 13 residues. J was trimmed by 6 bases and V by 6 bases; bases with no gene match: 5. Germline V lookup: CDR1 WSHSY, CDR2 SAAADI. CDR3 in amino acids: CASRGDRVHGYTF. CDR3 in DNA: TGCGCCAGCAGGGGGGACAGGGTACATGGCTACACCTTC.

This chain uses TRBV6-6 with TRBJ1-2; D gene uncertain. With 6 bases removed from V and 1 base from J, the gap between germline ends came to 15 bases. CDR1 MNHNY and CDR2 SVGAGI come from the germline V gene (reference sequence). The CDR3 runs to 15 residues. The CDR3 sequence: CASSRSSVDNYGYTF. CDR3 coding DNA: TGTGCCAGCAGCCGGAGCTCGGTGGATAACTATGGCTACACCTTC.

The chain has TRBV4-1 and TRBJ1-1; TRBD1 matches at 10 bases. The trim removed 2 bases at V and 3 bases at J, leaving 3 bases unmatched. Germline CDR1 reads MGHRA; CDR2 reads YSYEKL. The CDR3 extends over 15 amino acids. Written as DNA, the CDR3 is TGCGCCAGCAGCCAAATCGGGACAGGGGACACTGAAGCTTTCTTT. It yields the protein CASSQIGTGDTEAFF.

The chain uses TRBV10-2 and TRBJ1-2; 8 nucleotides line up with TRBD1. Germline V lookup: CDR1 WSHSY, CDR2 SAAADI. CDR3 size: 13 residues. The ends lost 7 bases at V and 6 bases at J; junction bases unmatched: 7. In DNA, the CDR3 is TGCGCCAGCACCCGGACAGGGAGGCATGGCTACACCTTC. Its protein product is CASTRTGRHGYTF.

The CDR3 is CASSSPGGYEQYF. CDR3 sequence (DNA): TGTGCCAGCAGTTCACCAGGGGGCTACGAGCAGTACTTC. J is TRBJ2-7 and V is TRBV7-9; 7 bases fit TRBD1. V trimming: 6 bases; J trimming: 3 bases; junction bases outside the gene matches: 5. CDR3 length: 13 residues. Germline CDR1 and CDR2: SEHNR and FQNEAQ (reference sequence).

This clone was counted between two and nine times. A much larger clonotype is one base distant, so this may be a read error. CDR3 protein: CASSGVAGGYEQYF. The CDR3 DNA is TGTGCCAGCAGTGGGGTAGCGGGAGGTTACGAGCAGTACTTC. This chain connects TRBV6-5 to TRBJ2-7, with 10 positions matching TRBD2. In germline, CDR1 is MNHEY, CDR2 SVGAGI. The CDR3 length is 14 residues. V lost 5 bases, J lost 4 bases, and 5 bases stayed unmatched.

This chain joins TRBV11-2 and TRBJ2-5; D gene uncertain. Looked up from germline, CDR1 is SGHAT and CDR2 is FQNNGV. Between the trimmed V and J ends, which lost 6 bases and 2 bases, there was a span of 13 bases. The CDR3 consists of 14 residues. The CDR3 DNA follows: TGTGCCAGCAGTCCCCTTCGGGTTCAAGAGACCCAGTACTTC. Translating gives CASSPLRVQETQYF.

V gene TRBV6-6 combines with J gene TRBJ2-3; D unresolved. Germline CDR1 MNHNY, CDR2 SVGAGI (reference sequence). CDR3 length: 13 amino acids. V was shortened by 2 bases and J by 3 bases, with 6 bases between the two germline ends. CDR3 nucleotide sequence: TGTGCCAGCAGTTACGGGGTGACAGATACGCAGTATTTT. It translates to CASSYGVTDTQYF.

The chain links TRBV7-6 to TRBJ2-2; possibly TRBD2 for D (5 bases). CDR1 and CDR2 from the germline V gene are SGHVS and FNYEAQ. This CDR3 has 16 residues. V lost 2 bases and J 2 bases, leaving 12 bases between the germline ends. The CDR3, as DNA: TGTGCCAGCAGCTTATCTCGGGGTGATAACACCGGGGAGCTGTTTTTT. Translation: CASSLSRGDNTGELFF.

The rearrangement joins TRBV28 to TRBJ1-2; the match to TRBD1 covers 10 bases. CDR1 MDHEN and CDR2 SYDVKM come from the germline V gene. There are 14 residues in the CDR3. J lost 4 bases, V lost 6 bases, and 5 bases had no gene match. CDR3 DNA sequence: TGTGCCAGCAGCCGACAGGGGGCAGGCTATGGCTACACCTTC. Translation gives CASSRQGAGYGYTF.

This chain uses TRBV7-9 with TRBJ2-1; D is perhaps TRBD2 (6 bases). Trimming stripped 11 bases from V and 3 bases from J, with 17 bases between. Germline V gives CDR1 SEHNR, CDR2 FQNEAQ (reference sequence). This CDR3 is built from 14 residues. The CDR3 coding sequence is TGTGCCTTAGTTCCAGCGGGCAACTACAATGAGCAGTTCTTC. Its protein product is CALVPAGNYNEQFF.

The rearrangement uses TRBV13 and TRBJ1-6; 7 positions match TRBD1. Germline lookup yields CDR1 PRHDT and CDR2 FYEKMQ (reference sequence). Unmatched junction bases numbered 0, after V lost 0 bases and J lost 7 bases. The CDR3 has 14 residues. This CDR3 reads CASSLGQGNSPLHF. The CDR3 nucleotides read TGTGCCAGCAGCTTAGGACAGGGGAATTCACCCCTCCACTTT.

The table lists this clone with a count of one. This chain connects TRBV18 to TRBJ1-5; tentative D call: TRBD1 (6 bases). Germline V gene sequence: CDR1 KGHSH, CDR2 LQKENI. Trimming took 2 bases from V and 7 from J, leaving 15 bases between them. This CDR3 is built from 15 residues. The CDR3 DNA sequence: TGTGCCAGCTCACCAACCGGGGGCGCGGGGCAGCCCCAGCATTTT. It yields the protein CASSPTGGAGQPQHF.